The clone carrying this TCR beta chain was seen just once. What it binds is unknown. The sample originates from a study of Ad26.COV2.S vaccination and SARS-CoV-2 variants. General study results and limits: Among vaccine recipients, spike-specific TCR breadth exceeded that of placebo recipients.

Repertoires were generated with immunoSEQ multiplex PCR, while TCRdb's copy carries only in-frame clones and drops some. This sample carries under 600,000 clones, approximately 90% of them seen once, and the ten largest clones take more than 1.5%. The V segment lost 0 bases and the J segment 8 bases; nucleotides outside the gene matches: 4. The CDR3 totals 15 residues. Germline CDR1 and CDR2: MNHEY and SVGEGT. As to treatment: about 20 received Ad26.COV2.S at low or high dose, single or two shots; about five received placebo; per-sample allocation not given. Sample collection was performed on day 63 after the first vaccine or placebo injection. A Boston donor was an adult aged 18-55 years.

The clonotype was recovered from a person between 18 and 65 years old who received the Ad26.COV2.S COVID-19 vaccine or a placebo. The specimen was peripheral blood, collected in a trial of Ad26.COV2.S vaccine versus placebo. The chain recombines TRBV6-2 or TRBV6-3 with TRBJ1-2, with 12 bases that match TRBD1. This CDR3 reads CASSYSGTGGRGYTF. The CDR3 DNA reads TGTGCCAGCAGTTACTCCGGGACAGGGGGCCGGGGCTACACCTTC.